Sequencing of this T cell receptor beta chain was carried out in a study of OX40 agonist ivuxolimab in advanced cancers. Study summary: The study enrolled dose-escalation patients with hepatocellular carcinoma, melanoma, renal cell or head and neck cancer. Past anti-PD-1, anti-PD-L1 or anti-CTLA-4 therapy was accepted, and 40% had received some.

Whole-study results and caveats: Still undetermined is the antigen specificity of the expanded peripheral T cells. Dosing at 0.1 to 3.0 mg/kg was accompanied by clonal expansion of CD4+ and CD8+ blood T cells by week 6.

Between the trimmed V and J ends, which lost 6 bases and 10 bases, there was a span of 10 bases. There are 11 residues in the CDR3. CDR1 is SGHVS, CDR2 FQNEAQ, per germline. As concerns this clone: Its cognate antigen is unknown.

Using immunoSEQ multiplex PCR, the repertoire was profiled, and TCRdb retains in-frame clones only, with some absent. The sample records roughly 76,000 clones, 85% being singletons. The clonotype comes from an adult with an advanced solid tumor such as melanoma, head and neck, liver or kidney cancer. V is TRBV7-8 and J is TRBJ2-1; tentatively, D is TRBD1 (6 bases). The sequencing here drew on CD4+ or CD8+ T cells sorted from blood, taken in a trial of the OX40 agonist ivuxolimab. The CDR3 is CASSRQAEQFF. As DNA, the CDR3 is TGTGCCAGCAGTAGACAGGCCGAGCAGTTCTTC.